A single sample is the source of the 24 T cell receptor beta chains below, sequenced in a study of response to subunit inactivated influenza vaccine. TCRdb independently ran MiXCR on the RT-PCR reads; one entry per CDR3 protein. The profile shows over 800,000 distinct CDR3 sequences, about 20% of them singletons. Material: PBMCs from blood, obtained more than 4 days after vaccination. These receptors were obtained from a man aged 50-59 years who received an inactivated influenza vaccine.

As DNA, the CDR3 is TGTGCCAGCAGTTTTGGACGGGTGCCGCCCCAGCATTTT. Translating it yields CASSFGRVPPQHF. The chain links TRBV3-1 to TRBJ1-5; no firm D call. Germline assignment: CDR1 LGHDT and CDR2 YNNKEL (reference sequence). V lost 6 bases, J lost 9 bases, and 15 bases lay in between. The length of the CDR3 is 13 residues.

The CDR3 sequence: CASSLSGTGGPQYF. In DNA form, the CDR3 reads TGCGCCAGCAGCTTATCCGGGACAGGCGGGCCCCAGTACTTC. J is TRBJ2-5 and V is TRBV5-1; 8 bases map to TRBD1. Germline CDR1 SGHRS, CDR2 YFSETQ. The CDR3 spans 14 residues. Losses at the gene ends were 2 bases for V and 9 bases for J; bases not matched to a gene: 9.

The chain links TRBV7-8 to TRBJ2-3; no clear D. The germline V and J ends were trimmed by 1 base and 10 bases, with 9 bases remaining between them. The CDR3 runs to 12 residues. The germline gives CDR1 SGHVS, CDR2 FQNEAQ. The CDR3 DNA reads as TGTGCCAGCAGCTTAGTTAGAGCTGCGCAGTATTTT. This translates into CASSLVRAAQYF.

This clonotype appeared a few times. This chain uses TRBV20-1 with TRBJ2-5; D not certain. Between the trimmed V and J ends, which lost 4 bases and 5 bases, there was a span of 11 bases. The CDR3 totals 12 residues. CDR1 is DFQATT, CDR2 SNEGSKA, per germline (reference sequence). In DNA, the CDR3 is TGCAGTGCTACTGGCAGTAGCGAGACCCAGTACTTC. Protein sequence: CSATGSSETQYF.

V is TRBV10-3 and J is TRBJ2-2; weak D call: TRBD1 (6 bases). The CDR3 totals 14 residues. CDR1 is ENHRY, CDR2 SYGVKD, per germline. V was cut by 5 bases and J by 5 bases, with 12 bases left in between. The CDR3 here is CAISPGEGTGELFF. The CDR3 DNA follows: TGTGCCATCAGTCCAGGGGAAGGGACCGGGGAGCTGTTTTTT.

The chain employs TRBV5-1 and TRBJ2-5; 9 nucleotides align to TRBD2. In germline, CDR1 is SGHRS, CDR2 YFSETQ. Losses at the gene ends were 2 bases for V and 3 bases for J; bases not matched to a gene: 2. The CDR3 sequence is 14 residues long. In DNA form, the CDR3 reads TGCGCCAGCAGCTTCGGCGGGGGGGAAGAGACCCAGTACTTC. Protein: CASSFGGGEETQYF.

In its sample, this clonotype was seen a few times. V gene TRBV4-2 combines with J gene TRBJ2-2; no definite D call. The length of the CDR3 is 15 residues. The V end was cut by 0 bases, the J end by 4 bases, with 9 bases between. Per germline, CDR1 LGHNA and CDR2 YNFKEQ. CDR3 DNA: TGTGCCAGCAGCCAAGATCCGTGGGGCACCGGGGAGCTGTTTTTT. It codes for CASSQDPWGTGELFF.

This clonotype was counted ten times or more. V and J are TRBV27 and TRBJ1-6, with D perhaps TRBD1 (5 bases). V was pared by 6 bases and J by 13 bases, with 16 bases between. Per germline, CDR1 MNHEY and CDR2 SMNVEV (reference sequence). The CDR3 has 13 amino acids. The CDR3 reads CASRRDLRAPLHF. CDR3 DNA sequence: TGTGCCAGCAGGCGGGACCTCCGTGCCCCCCTCCACTTT.

The CDR3 nucleotides read TGCGCCAGCAGCCAAGACCAGGGTAGGGATTCACCCCTCCACTTT. It encodes CASSQDQGRDSPLHF. The rearrangement links TRBV4-3 to TRBJ1-6, with D possibly TRBD1 on 5 matching bases. V gave up 0 bases and J gave up 8 bases, with 11 bases separating them. CDR3 size: 15 residues. Germline CDR1 is LGHNA and CDR2 is YSLEER.

This chain joins TRBV4-1 and TRBJ2-1; D is undetermined. The CDR3 sequence is 16 residues long. Germline lookup yields CDR1 MGHRA and CDR2 YSYEKL. The V end lost 0 bases, the J end lost 1 base, and 10 bases lay between the germline ends. Written as DNA, the CDR3 is TGCGCCAGCAGCCAAGATTTCGGGCTTTCCTACAATGAGCAGTTCTTC. Its protein product is CASSQDFGLSYNEQFF.

This chain connects TRBV12-3 or TRBV12-4 to TRBJ2-3; 9 bases align to TRBD2. Unmatched junction bases numbered 16, after V lost 7 bases and J lost 5 bases. This CDR3 spans 17 amino acids. The CDR3 region is CASNLPQAGGPEDTQYF. The DNA for the CDR3 is TGTGCCAGCAACCTCCCCCAAGCGGGGGGTCCGGAAGATACGCAGTATTTT.

In its sample, this clonotype was seen a few times. The chain couples TRBV10-3 to TRBJ2-1; TRBD2 matches at 10 bases. This CDR3 has 16 residues. Germline V gene lookup returns CDR1 ENHRY and CDR2 SYGVKD. Trimming at V came to 8 bases and at J to 7 bases, leaving 14 bases not matched to a gene. Here the CDR3 reads CAIAGPAGGPSNEQFF. CDR3 DNA: TGTGCCATCGCGGGACCAGCGGGGGGGCCGAGTAATGAGCAGTTCTTC.

CDR3 nucleotides: TGTGCCAGCAGTTTTTACGGGGATTATAGCAATCAGCCCCAGCATTTT. Translation gives CASSFYGDYSNQPQHF. The chain recombines TRBV28 with TRBJ1-5; no clear D gene. Trimming stripped 3 bases from V and 0 bases from J, with 12 bases between. The CDR3 is 16 residues long. Germline loops: CDR1 MDHEN, CDR2 SYDVKM.

This clonotype came up many times. The rearrangement joins TRBV20-1 to TRBJ2-1, with 14 nucleotides matching TRBD2. Germline CDR1 is DFQATT and CDR2 is SNEGSKA (reference sequence). This CDR3 has 14 residues. V shed 5 bases and J 12 bases; nucleotides not matched to a gene: 9. In DNA form, the CDR3 reads TGCAGTGCTCGACTAGCGGGGGGGCCGAGTACGCAGTTCTTC. It is translated as CSARLAGGPSTQFF.

This clonotype showed up just a few times. V is TRBV6-5 and J is TRBJ2-1; TRBD2 agrees at 9 bases. This CDR3 has 16 amino acids. The germline CDR1 and CDR2 sequences are MNHEY and SVGAGI. The V gene end was trimmed by 4 bases and the J gene end by 6 bases; junction bases not matched to a gene: 10. In DNA form, the CDR3 reads TGTGCCAGCAGTTTTTCCACTAGCGGGTGGATCAATGAGCAGTTCTTC. This sequence encodes CASSFSTSGWINEQFF.

This clonotype was recorded a few times. The chain combines TRBV5-1 with TRBJ2-1; D is unresolved. Germline CDR1 and CDR2: SGHRS and YFSETQ. There are 16 residues in the CDR3. V was shortened by 4 bases and J by 1 base, with 15 bases between the two germline ends. This CDR3 reads CASSLLSVSSYNEQFF. The CDR3 region has the DNA TGCGCCAGCAGCCTGCTTTCGGTTAGTTCCTACAATGAGCAGTTCTTC. Supplemented by reference TRBV5-1 and TRBJ2-1, the full variable domain reads KAGVTQTPRYLIKTRGQQVTLSCSPISGHRSVSWYQQTPGQGLQFLFEYFSETQRNKGNFPGRFSGRQFSNSRSEMNVSTLELGDSALYLCASSLLSVSSYNEQFFGPGTRLTVL.

This clonotype came up a few times. J is TRBJ1-1 and V is TRBV9, with 8 bases lining up with TRBD1. V shed 4 bases and J 5 bases; nucleotides not matched to a gene: 10. CDR3 length equals 15 residues. Per germline, CDR1 SGDLS and CDR2 YYNGEE. In DNA, the CDR3 is TGTGCCAGCAGCCGAACGGGACAGGTTAGGACTGAAGCTTTCTTT. It is translated as CASSRTGQVRTEAFF.

The rearrangement uses TRBV5-1 and TRBJ2-1; tentatively, D is TRBD1 (5 bases). Per germline, CDR1 SGHRS and CDR2 YFSETQ. The CDR3 totals 16 residues. Trimming pared 4 bases from V and 5 bases from J, leaving 19 bases between. Here the CDR3 DNA reads TGCGCCAGCAGCGTCGGTCGAGACAGTAACGACAATGAGCAGTTCTTC. Its protein product is CASSVGRDSNDNEQFF.

V is TRBV10-3 and J is TRBJ2-3, with D perhaps TRBD1 (6 bases). Per germline, CDR1 ENHRY and CDR2 SYGVKD. The V end was cut by 3 bases, the J end by 0 bases, with 13 bases between. This CDR3 contains 16 residues. The CDR3 is CAISDQSTGSTDTQYF. The CDR3 nucleotides read TGTGCCATCAGTGACCAGTCGACAGGAAGCACAGATACGCAGTATTTT.

The rearrangement links TRBV24-1 to TRBJ2-1; the D gene is possibly TRBD1 (5 bases). The CDR3 runs 16 residues. Germline V lookup: CDR1 KGHDR, CDR2 SFDVKD. Trimming pared 0 bases from V and 6 bases from J, leaving 14 bases between. This chain's CDR3 is CATSDLQKTAGNEQFF. As DNA, the CDR3 is TGTGCCACCAGTGATTTGCAGAAGACAGCCGGCAATGAGCAGTTCTTC.

CDR3 sequence (DNA): TGCAGTGCTAGAGCGGGGGGGTTGATCGCCTTCTACGAGCAGTACTTC. Its translation is CSARAGGLIAFYEQYF. The chain recombines TRBV20-1 with TRBJ2-7, with 8 bases lining up with TRBD2. V gave up 1 base and J gave up 3 bases; unmatched junction bases: 11. Germline V gives CDR1 DFQATT, CDR2 SNEGSKA (reference sequence). This CDR3 spans 16 amino acids.

The J gene is TRBJ1-5, the V gene TRBV29-1; D might be TRBD1 (5 bases). With 4 bases removed from V and 3 bases from J, the gap between germline ends came to 10 bases. Germline-derived CDR1 and CDR2 are SQVTM and ANQGSEA. The CDR3 runs 13 residues. Written as DNA, the CDR3 is TGCAGCGTTGCTGGGGCCCCCAATCAGCCCCAGCATTTT. Its translation: CSVAGAPNQPQHF.

The chain uses TRBV4-3 and TRBJ2-1, with D possibly TRBD1 on 6 matching bases. V was pared by 3 bases and J by 12 bases, with 21 bases between. In germline, CDR1 is LGHNA, CDR2 YSLEER. CDR3 length: 15 amino acids. The CDR3 sequence: CASSHQRSNREGQFF. The CDR3, as DNA: TGCGCCAGCAGCCATCAACGGTCAAACAGGGAAGGGCAGTTCTTC.

This clonotype was detected many times. The chain carries TRBV7-9 and TRBJ2-7, with D unresolved. The CDR3 consists of 13 residues. Trimming took off 5 bases at V and 3 bases at J, with 11 bases between the two ends. CDR1 SEHNR and CDR2 FQNEAQ come from the germline V gene (reference sequence). The chain's CDR3 is CASSPLTVYEQYF. The CDR3 nucleotides read TGTGCCAGCAGCCCCCTGACGGTCTACGAGCAGTACTTC.